These T cell receptor beta chains were read from a single sample in a study of cytomegalovirus exposure and HLA in healthy donors. The table came from immunoSEQ multiplex PCR; TCRdb's copy has only in-frame clones and leaves some out. Among about 180,000 clones, around 79% were seen once, and the ten largest hold about 0.5%. The specimen sequenced was PBMCs. Receptor source: a woman aged 45-65 years in good health and CMV-seronegative. Each CDR3 is given with its conserved first and last residue. The D gene is left open where the match is weak. Clone size, where shown, is once, few, many, or a class for clones that have expanded.

D gene: TRBD1; clone size: -; V gene: TRBV5-1; J gene: TRBJ1-1; CDR3 protein: CASSFNRGQTEAFF; CDR3 DNA: TGCGCCAGCAGCTTCAACAGGGGTCAAACTGAAGCTTTCTTT
D gene: TRBD1; clone size: once; V gene: TRBV5-4; J gene: TRBJ2-5; CDR3 protein: CASSQDRALGEQYF; CDR3 DNA: TGTGCCAGCAGCCAGGACAGGGCCCTGGGTGAGCAGTACTTC
D gene: -; clone size: -; V gene: TRBV11-2; J gene: TRBJ1-1; CDR3 protein: CASSPFSGGVTEAFF; CDR3 DNA: TGTGCCAGCAGCCCCTTTTCCGGGGGAGTCACTGAAGCTTTCTTT
D gene: -; clone size: -; V gene: TRBV7-9; J gene: TRBJ2-1; CDR3 protein: CASSYQGAEQFF; CDR3 DNA: TGTGCCAGCAGCTATCAGGGCGCTGAGCAGTTCTTC
D gene: TRBD1; clone size: -; V gene: TRBV5-1; J gene: TRBJ1-4; CDR3 protein: CASSSPEQGSGKKLFF; CDR3 DNA: TGCGCCAGCAGCTCACCGGAACAGGGGAGTGGAAAAAAACTGTTTTTT
D gene: -; clone size: -; V gene: TRBV7-2; J gene: TRBJ2-7; CDR3 protein: CASSLGGTDIYGEQYF; CDR3 DNA: TGTGCCAGCAGCTTAGGGGGTACGGACATCTATGGGGAGCAGTACTTC
D gene: -; clone size: -; V gene: TRBV5-1; J gene: TRBJ2-1; CDR3 protein: CASSLEEEQFF; CDR3 DNA: TGCGCCAGCAGCTTGGAGGAGGAGCAGTTCTTC
D gene: -; clone size: -; V gene: TRBV12-1; J gene: TRBJ1-1; CDR3 protein: CASSFLLEGVRGAFF; CDR3 DNA: TGTGCCAGCAGCTTTTTACTGGAGGGCGTTCGGGGAGCTTTCTTT
D gene: -; clone size: -; V gene: TRBV19; J gene: TRBJ2-1; CDR3 protein: CASSRGSSSSYNEQFF; CDR3 DNA: TGTGCCAGTAGTCGCGGCAGCTCGAGCTCCTACAATGAGCAGTTCTTC
D gene: TRBD2; clone size: -; V gene: TRBV15; J gene: TRBJ2-5; CDR3 protein: CATSRDLSRGDLQETQYF; CDR3 DNA: TGTGCCACCAGCAGAGATCTGAGTCGGGGGGACCTCCAAGAGACCCAGTACTTC
D gene: -; clone size: -; V gene: TRBV7-3; J gene: TRBJ2-3; CDR3 protein: CASSRGARGKDTQYF; CDR3 DNA: TGTGCCAGCAGCCGCGGAGCTAGGGGGAAAGATACGCAGTATTTT
D gene: TRBD1; clone size: -; V gene: TRBV6-1; J gene: TRBJ1-4; CDR3 protein: CASLETGVEKLFF; CDR3 DNA: TGTGCCAGCTTGGAAACAGGGGTCGAAAAACTGTTTTTT
D gene: -; clone size: -; V gene: TRBV28; J gene: TRBJ2-7; CDR3 protein: CASNKMYEQYF; CDR3 DNA: TGTGCCAGTAATAAAATGTACGAGCAGTACTTC
D gene: TRBD2; clone size: -; V gene: TRBV5-4; J gene: TRBJ2-5; CDR3 protein: CASSLRLAGGRGETQYF; CDR3 DNA: TGTGCCAGCAGCTTGAGGCTAGCGGGGGGGCGGGGAGAGACCCAGTACTTC
D gene: -; clone size: -; V gene: TRBV15; J gene: TRBJ2-3; CDR3 protein: CATSSGALGGTDTQYF; CDR3 DNA: TGTGCCACCAGCAGCGGAGCACTCGGGGGCACAGATACGCAGTATTTT
D gene: TRBD1; clone size: -; V gene: TRBV29-1; J gene: TRBJ1-2; CDR3 protein: CSVGTGGEGYTF; CDR3 DNA: TGCAGCGTGGGGACAGGGGGCGAAGGCTACACCTTC
D gene: -; clone size: -; V gene: TRBV2; J gene: TRBJ1-5; CDR3 protein: CASSEGARGNQPQHF; CDR3 DNA: TGTGCCAGCAGTGAAGGGGCCAGGGGAAATCAGCCCCAGCATTTT
D gene: -; clone size: -; V gene: TRBV27; J gene: TRBJ2-5; CDR3 protein: CASRQDWTAIQETQYF; CDR3 DNA: TGTGCCAGCAGACAAGATTGGACAGCGATTCAAGAGACCCAGTACTTC
D gene: -; clone size: -; V gene: TRBV18; J gene: TRBJ1-1; CDR3 protein: CASSPGQSNTEAFF; CDR3 DNA: TGTGCCAGCTCACCAGGACAGTCGAACACTGAAGCTTTCTTT
D gene: -; clone size: -; V gene: TRBV7-9; J gene: TRBJ2-3; CDR3 protein: CASSLQGLTDTQYF; CDR3 DNA: TGTGCCAGCAGCTTACAGGGACTCACAGATACGCAGTATTTT
D gene: TRBD1; clone size: -; V gene: TRBV28; J gene: TRBJ2-1; CDR3 protein: CASSRQMGNTGTGYNEQFF; CDR3 DNA: TGTGCCAGCAGTCGGCAAATGGGAAATACCGGGACAGGTTACAATGAGCAGTTCTTC
D gene: TRBD1; clone size: -; V gene: TRBV7-9; J gene: TRBJ2-7; CDR3 protein: CASTSYVQGGSEQYF; CDR3 DNA: TGTGCCAGCACCTCTTACGTACAGGGGGGCTCCGAGCAGTACTTC
D gene: TRBD2; clone size: -; V gene: TRBV19; J gene: TRBJ2-3; CDR3 protein: CASSSRLAGGLADTQYF; CDR3 DNA: TGTGCCAGTAGTTCCCGACTAGCGGGGGGGCTCGCAGATACGCAGTATTTT
D gene: -; clone size: once; V gene: TRBV7-8; J gene: TRBJ2-1; CDR3 protein: CASSLAGQYNEQFF; CDR3 DNA: TGTGCCAGCAGCTTAGCGGGGCAGTACAATGAGCAGTTCTTC
D gene: -; clone size: -; V gene: TRBV6-5; J gene: TRBJ2-7; CDR3 protein: CASTMGRTYEQYF; CDR3 DNA: TGTGCCAGCACTATGGGCAGAACCTACGAGCAGTACTTC
D gene: TRBD2; clone size: -; V gene: TRBV27; J gene: TRBJ2-1; CDR3 protein: CASSSRPGGGNEQFF; CDR3 DNA: TGTGCCAGCAGTTCTAGGCCGGGAGGCGGGAATGAGCAGTTCTTC
D gene: -; clone size: -; V gene: TRBV30; J gene: TRBJ2-2; CDR3 protein: CAWEHPGSGELFF; CDR3 DNA: TGTGCCTGGGAACACCCAGGGTCCGGGGAGCTGTTTTTT
D gene: TRBD2; clone size: -; V gene: TRBV2; J gene: TRBJ2-1; CDR3 protein: CASSEAPGGLAASEQFF; CDR3 DNA: TGTGCCAGCAGTGAAGCCCCGGGGGGACTAGCGGCAAGCGAGCAGTTCTTC
D gene: -; clone size: -; V gene: TRBV7-2; J gene: TRBJ1-2; CDR3 protein: CASSLVSLGTGGYTF; CDR3 DNA: TGTGCCAGCAGCTTAGTTTCATTGGGCACTGGGGGCTACACCTTC
D gene: -; clone size: few; V gene: TRBV28; J gene: TRBJ2-1; CDR3 protein: CATNFPAGGPNEQFF; CDR3 DNA: TGTGCCACCAATTTCCCTGCCGGAGGGCCTAATGAGCAGTTCTTC
D gene: TRBD2; clone size: -; V gene: TRBV28; J gene: TRBJ2-7; CDR3 protein: CASSHQASGRAYEQYF; CDR3 DNA: TGTGCCAGCAGCCACCAGGCTAGCGGGAGGGCCTACGAGCAGTACTTC
D gene: TRBD2; clone size: -; V gene: TRBV11-2; J gene: TRBJ2-7; CDR3 protein: CASSSLAGVTGEQYF; CDR3 DNA: TGTGCCAGCAGCTCGTTAGCGGGAGTGACGGGCGAGCAGTACTTC
D gene: -; clone size: -; V gene: TRBV1; J gene: TRBJ1-4; CDR3 protein: CTSLQGTIEKLFF; CDR3 DNA: TGCACCAGCCTACAGGGGACGATTGAAAAACTGTTTTTT
D gene: -; clone size: -; V gene: TRBV13; J gene: TRBJ2-3; CDR3 protein: CASSLDRADTQYF; CDR3 DNA: TGTGCCAGCAGCTTAGACAGGGCAGATACGCAGTATTTT
D gene: -; clone size: -; V gene: TRBV9; J gene: TRBJ1-1; CDR3 protein: CASSDPTGVAFF; CDR3 DNA: TGTGCCAGCAGCGACCCTACGGGGGTAGCTTTCTTT
D gene: TRBD1; clone size: -; V gene: TRBV28; J gene: TRBJ2-7; CDR3 protein: CASNRPGTGAYEQYF; CDR3 DNA: TGTGCCAGCAACCGGCCCGGGACAGGGGCCTACGAGCAGTACTTC